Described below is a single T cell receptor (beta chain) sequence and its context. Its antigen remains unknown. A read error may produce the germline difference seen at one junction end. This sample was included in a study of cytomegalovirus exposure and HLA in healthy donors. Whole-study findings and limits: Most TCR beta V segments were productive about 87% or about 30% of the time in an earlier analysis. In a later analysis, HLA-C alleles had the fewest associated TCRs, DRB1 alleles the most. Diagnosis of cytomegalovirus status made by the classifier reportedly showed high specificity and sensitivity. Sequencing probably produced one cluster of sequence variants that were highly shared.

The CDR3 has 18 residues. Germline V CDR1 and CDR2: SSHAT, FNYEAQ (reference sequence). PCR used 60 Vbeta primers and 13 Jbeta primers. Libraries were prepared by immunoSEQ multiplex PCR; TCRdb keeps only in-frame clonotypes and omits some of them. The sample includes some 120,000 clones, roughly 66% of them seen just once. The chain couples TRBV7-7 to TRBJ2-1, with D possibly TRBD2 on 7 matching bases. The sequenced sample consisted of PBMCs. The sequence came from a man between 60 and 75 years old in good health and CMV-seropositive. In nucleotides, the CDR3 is TGTGCTAGCAGCCCCGGAGGGAGTTGGGCGGGGGCATACAATGAGCAGTTCTTC. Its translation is CASSPGGSWAGAYNEQFF. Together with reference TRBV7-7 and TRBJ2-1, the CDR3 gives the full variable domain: GAGVSQSPRYKVTKRGQDVTLRCDPISSHATLYWYQQALGQGPEFLTYFNYEAQPDKSGLPSDRFSAERPEGSISTLTIQRTEQRDSAMYRCASSPGGSWAGAYNEQFFGPGTRLTVL.